A single sample is the source of the 8 T cell receptor beta chains below, sequenced in a study of blood T cell repertoires in COVID-19 (TCRdb year 2020). Library prep was done by the immunoSEQ multiplex PCR assay. TCRdb re-hosts the immuneACCESS table, in-frame sequences only. Its copies lack some clones; in the studies checked, an unresolved V gene accounts for under half of them, and the cause for the rest is not known. The sample table shows roughly 250,000 clones, and roughly 80% are seen once. The ten top clones hold around 4% of the sample. Sequencing used peripheral blood. Every receptor here comes from a man between 50 and 59 years old with active or convalescent COVID-19.

The chain uses TRBV6-5 and TRBJ2-1; a weak D match, TRBD1 (6 bases). The V end was cut by 4 bases, the J end by 5 bases, with 15 bases between. The CDR3 loop spans 15 amino acids. CDR1 is MNHEY and CDR2 is SVGAGI in the germline V gene. The CDR3 coding sequence is TGTGCCAGCAGTTTTTTGCAGGGGAGCGACAATGAGCAGTTCTTC. This codes for CASSFLQGSDNEQFF.

The rearrangement joins TRBV15 to TRBJ2-3; D is possibly TRBD1 (6 bases). Germline CDR1 and CDR2: LNHNV and YYDKDF (reference sequence). Deletions cut 4 bases from V and 6 bases from J, with 17 bases between. CDR3 size: 15 residues. CDR3 DNA: TGTGCCACCAGCAATCTCGGACAGCCTAGTGATACGCAGTATTTT. It encodes CATSNLGQPSDTQYF.

Written as DNA, the CDR3 is TGTGCCAGCAGCCTCAGACAGGATCCGAACACTGAAGCTTTCTTT. It is translated as CASSLRQDPNTEAFF. V is TRBV7-2 and J is TRBJ1-1, with D possibly matching TRBD1 (6 bases). CDR3 length equals 15 residues. V shed 5 bases and J shed 1 base, with 14 bases lying between them. Germline V gene lookup returns CDR1 SGHTA and CDR2 FQGNSA.

Concerning this clone itself: Other DNA sequences in the sample encode the same CDR3. This sequence joins TRBV3-1 (or the pseudogene TRBV3-2) and TRBJ2-1; 9 nucleotides match TRBD1. Germline values: CDR1 LGHDT, CDR2 YNNKEL (reference sequence). V gave up 4 bases and J gave up 1 base; unmatched junction bases: 2. The CDR3 consists of 15 residues. The CDR3 loop is CASSPQGASYNEQFF. The CDR3 DNA follows: TGTGCCAGCAGCCCACAGGGGGCTTCCTACAATGAGCAGTTCTTC.

To note about this clone: Its ends do not fully match the called genes, so a read error is possible. This chain links TRBV7-2 with TRBJ2-5; D possibly corresponds to TRBD2 (7 bases). Looked up from germline, CDR1 is SGHTA and CDR2 is FQGNSA. The CDR3 has 17 amino acids. The chain's CDR3 is CASSPTRGGPGQEPQYF. CDR3 bases: TGTGCCAGCAGCCCCACTAGGGGGGGACCGGGTCAAGAGCCCCAGTACTTC.

V gene TRBV5-1 combines with J gene TRBJ2-5, with TRBD1 identical over 10 bases. In germline, CDR1 is SGHRS, CDR2 YFSETQ. This CDR3 comprises 15 residues. V shed 4 bases, J shed 1 base, and the junction held 4 bases outside the gene matches. Written as DNA, the CDR3 is TGCGCCAGCAGCCCTCGGACAGGGGGCCAAGAGACCCAGTACTTC. Its protein product is CASSPRTGGQETQYF.

The chain links TRBV7-2 to TRBJ2-7; 8 nucleotides match TRBD1. This CDR3 is 17 amino acids long. Germline loops: CDR1 SGHTA, CDR2 FQGNSA. The ends lost 1 base at V and 3 bases at J; junction bases unmatched: 11. CDR3: CASSLEAPQGAFYEQYF. The CDR3 nucleotides read TGTGCCAGCAGCTTAGAGGCTCCGCAGGGGGCCTTCTACGAGCAGTACTTC.

This chain connects TRBV19 to TRBJ1-1; D might be TRBD1 (5 bases). The V and J ends lost 5 bases and 0 bases respectively, with 16 bases between them. The CDR3 length is 16 residues. Germline V lookup: CDR1 LNHDA, CDR2 SQIVND (reference sequence). CDR3 coding DNA: TGTGCCAGTAGTCCCGGGGGGGGGAGGATGAACACTGAAGCTTTCTTT. Its translation is CASSPGGGRMNTEAFF.